This T cell receptor (beta chain) was found in a study of T cell changes during pregnancy in multiple sclerosis. The CDR3 contains 17 residues. Germline lookup yields CDR1 LGHNA and CDR2 YNFKEQ. Trimming shortened V by 0 bases and J by 4 bases, and 19 bases separated the two germline ends. Clones were sequenced by immunoSEQ multiplex PCR, and TCRdb holds only the in-frame ones, with some missing. Of tens of thousands of clones in the sample, around 90% were seen once. Specimen: CD8+ T cells from peripheral blood mononuclear cells, collected before pregnancy. The receptor was derived from a female donor with multiple sclerosis, enrolled in a pregnancy study. The rearrangement links TRBV4-2 to TRBJ2-7; the D gene is possibly TRBD2 (6 bases). CDR3 coding DNA: TGTGCCAGCAGCCAAGATGGCTCAATCGGGACTTTTTACGAGCAGTACTTC. As protein: CASSQDGSIGTFYEQYF.